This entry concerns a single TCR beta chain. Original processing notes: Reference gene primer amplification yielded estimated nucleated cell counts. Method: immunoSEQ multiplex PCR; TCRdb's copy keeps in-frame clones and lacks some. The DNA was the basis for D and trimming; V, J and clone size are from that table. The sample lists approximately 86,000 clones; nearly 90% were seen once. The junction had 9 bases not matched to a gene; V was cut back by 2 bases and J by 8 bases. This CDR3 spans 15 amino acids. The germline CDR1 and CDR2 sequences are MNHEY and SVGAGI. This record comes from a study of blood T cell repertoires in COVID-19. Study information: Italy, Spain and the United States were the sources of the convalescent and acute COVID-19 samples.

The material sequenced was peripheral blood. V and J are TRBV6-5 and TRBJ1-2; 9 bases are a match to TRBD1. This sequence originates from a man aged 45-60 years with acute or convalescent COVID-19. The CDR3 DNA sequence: TGTGCCAGCAGTTACAGCCAAACAGGGGGCAGGGGCTACACCTTC. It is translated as CASSYSQTGGRGYTF.